Presented here are 2 T cell receptor beta chains from one specimen sequenced in a study of shared clonotypes between healthy human individuals. TCRdb's copy holds only in-frame clones and misses some; the assay was immunoSEQ multiplex PCR. This sample has around 1.1 million clones, with around three quarters found just once. Material: memory CD4+ T cells from PBMCs. Described subset: CD45RA-negative fraction. The receptors were gathered from a man aged 18 to 35 in good health. Some clones in this sample may be carry-over from other donors' samples.

The V call is TRBV5-4, the J call TRBJ1-4; D may be TRBD1 (6 bases). The CDR3 spans 15 residues. V was clipped by 1 base and J by 4 bases, with 11 bases between them. Per germline, CDR1 SGHNT and CDR2 YYREEE (reference sequence). The CDR3 region is CASSLRTAGNEKLFF. The CDR3 nucleotides read TGTGCCAGCAGCTTGAGGACAGCCGGTAATGAAAAACTGTTTTTT.

The chain employs TRBV5-8 and TRBJ1-4; 10 nucleotides line up with TRBD1. J lost 8 bases, V lost 4 bases, and 8 bases had no gene match. The CDR3 runs to 15 residues. CDR1 and CDR2 from the germline V gene are SGHTS and YDEGEE. CDR3 DNA: TGTGCCAGCAGCACCGGGACAGGGGAGAGGGAAAAACTGTTTTTT. This sequence encodes CASSTGTGEREKLFF.